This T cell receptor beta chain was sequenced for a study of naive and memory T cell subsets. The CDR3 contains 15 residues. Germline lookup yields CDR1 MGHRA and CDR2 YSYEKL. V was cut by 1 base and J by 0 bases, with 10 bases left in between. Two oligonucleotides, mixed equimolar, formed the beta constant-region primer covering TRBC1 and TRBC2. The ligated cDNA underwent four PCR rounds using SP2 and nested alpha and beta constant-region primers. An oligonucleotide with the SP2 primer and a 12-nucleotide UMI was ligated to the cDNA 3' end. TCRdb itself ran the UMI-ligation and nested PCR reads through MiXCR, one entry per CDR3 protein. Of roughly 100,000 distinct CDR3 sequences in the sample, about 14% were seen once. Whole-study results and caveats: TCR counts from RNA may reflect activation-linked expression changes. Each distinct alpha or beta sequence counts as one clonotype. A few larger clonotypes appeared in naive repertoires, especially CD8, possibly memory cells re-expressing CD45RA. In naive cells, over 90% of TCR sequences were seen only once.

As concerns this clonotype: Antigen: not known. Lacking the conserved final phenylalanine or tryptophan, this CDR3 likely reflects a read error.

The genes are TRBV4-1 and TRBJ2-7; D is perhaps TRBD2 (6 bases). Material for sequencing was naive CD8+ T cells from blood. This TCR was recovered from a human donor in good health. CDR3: CASSQAEGFSYEQYL. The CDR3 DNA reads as TGCGCCAGCAGCCAAGCGGAGGGGTTCTCCTACGAGCAGTACCTC.